Here is one T cell receptor (beta chain) with its context. The antigen remains unidentified. Assay: immunoSEQ multiplex PCR; the TCRdb copy retains only in-frame clones and omits some. Of hundreds of thousands of clones in the sample, around 78% are singletons; the top ten hold about 11%. Healthy adults negative for HIV, lacking recent acute infections or vaccinations, served as donors. Those who donated, Caucasian adults without exception, all lived in Nashville, Tennessee. Genomic DNA, for the unsorted samples, came from about 90 million PBMCs. The data stem from a study of shared clonotypes between healthy human individuals. Study outcomes and limitations: The researchers took only blood, and tissue repertoires probably look different.

Per germline, CDR1 LNHDA and CDR2 SQIVND (reference sequence). The CDR3 sequence is 15 residues long. With 11 bases removed from V and 4 bases from J, the gap between germline ends came to 23 bases. The V gene is TRBV19, the J gene TRBJ1-2; possibly TRBD1 for D (5 bases). Sequenced input: PBMCs. The sequence derives from a woman in her 40s in good health. Some clones in this sample may be carry-over from other donors' samples. CDR3 nucleotide sequence: TGTGCCTCGAGGCCCTGGCCCGGGGGGATCTATGGCTACACCTTC. Amino acid sequence: CASRPWPGGIYGYTF.